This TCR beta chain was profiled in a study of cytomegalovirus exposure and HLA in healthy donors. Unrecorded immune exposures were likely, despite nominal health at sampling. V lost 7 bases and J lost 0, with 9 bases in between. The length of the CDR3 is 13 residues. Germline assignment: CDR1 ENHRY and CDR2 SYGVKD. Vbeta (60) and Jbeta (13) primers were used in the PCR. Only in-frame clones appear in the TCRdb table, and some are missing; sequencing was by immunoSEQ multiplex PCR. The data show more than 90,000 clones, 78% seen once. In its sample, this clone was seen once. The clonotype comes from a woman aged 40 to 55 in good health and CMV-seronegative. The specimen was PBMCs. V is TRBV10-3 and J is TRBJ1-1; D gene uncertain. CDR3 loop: CAITEGVNTEAFF. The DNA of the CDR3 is TGTGCCATCACCGAGGGAGTGAACACTGAAGCTTTCTTT.